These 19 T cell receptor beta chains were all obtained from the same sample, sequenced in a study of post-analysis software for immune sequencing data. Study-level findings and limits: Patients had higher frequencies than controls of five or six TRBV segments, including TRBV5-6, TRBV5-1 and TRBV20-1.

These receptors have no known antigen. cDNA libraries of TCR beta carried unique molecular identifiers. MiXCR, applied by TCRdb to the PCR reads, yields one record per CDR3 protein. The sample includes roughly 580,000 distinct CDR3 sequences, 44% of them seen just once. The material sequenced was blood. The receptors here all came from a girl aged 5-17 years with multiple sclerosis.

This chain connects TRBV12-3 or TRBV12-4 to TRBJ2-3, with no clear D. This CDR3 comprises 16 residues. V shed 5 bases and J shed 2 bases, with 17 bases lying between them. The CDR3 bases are TGTGCCAGCAGTCTTCGACGGCCTGGAATCACAGATACGCAGTATTTT. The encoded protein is CASSLRRPGITDTQYF.

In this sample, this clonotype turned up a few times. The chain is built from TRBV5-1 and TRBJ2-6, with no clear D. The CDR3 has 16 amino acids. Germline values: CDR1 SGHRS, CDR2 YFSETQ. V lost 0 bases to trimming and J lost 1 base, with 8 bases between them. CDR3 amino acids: CASSLAGTSGANVLTF. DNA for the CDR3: TGCGCCAGCAGCTTGGCCGGTACATCTGGGGCCAACGTCCTGACTTTC.

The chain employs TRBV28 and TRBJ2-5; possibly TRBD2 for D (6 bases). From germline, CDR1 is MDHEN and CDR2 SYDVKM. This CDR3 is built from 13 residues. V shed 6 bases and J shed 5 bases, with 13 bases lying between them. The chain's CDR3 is CASRFSGGETQYF. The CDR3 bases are TGTGCCAGCAGATTTTCAGGAGGGGAGACCCAGTACTTC. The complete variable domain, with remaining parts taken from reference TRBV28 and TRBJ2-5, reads DVKVTQSSRYLVKRTGEKVFLECVQDMDHENMFWYRQDPGLGLRLIYFSYDVKMKEKGDIPEGYSVSREKKERFSLILESASTNQTSMYLCASRFSGGETQYFGPGTRLLVL.

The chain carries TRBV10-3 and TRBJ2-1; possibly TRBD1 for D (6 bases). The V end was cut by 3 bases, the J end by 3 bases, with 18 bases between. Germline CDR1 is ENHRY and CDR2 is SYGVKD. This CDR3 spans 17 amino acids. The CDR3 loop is CAISDDKARGFYNEQFF. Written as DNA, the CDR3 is TGTGCCATCAGTGATGATAAGGCGAGGGGGTTCTACAATGAGCAGTTCTTC.

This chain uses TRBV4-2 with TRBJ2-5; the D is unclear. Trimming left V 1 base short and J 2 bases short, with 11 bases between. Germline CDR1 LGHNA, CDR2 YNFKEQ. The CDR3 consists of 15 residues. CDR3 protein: CASSQGFGPQETQYF. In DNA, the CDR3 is TGTGCCAGCAGCCAAGGCTTTGGGCCTCAAGAGACCCAGTACTTC.

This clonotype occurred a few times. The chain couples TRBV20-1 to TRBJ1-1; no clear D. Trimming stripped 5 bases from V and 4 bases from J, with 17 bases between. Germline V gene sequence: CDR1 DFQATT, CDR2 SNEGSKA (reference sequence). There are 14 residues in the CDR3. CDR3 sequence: CSASPGTIGTEAFF. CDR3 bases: TGCAGTGCTTCTCCCGGCACAATCGGCACTGAAGCTTTCTTT.

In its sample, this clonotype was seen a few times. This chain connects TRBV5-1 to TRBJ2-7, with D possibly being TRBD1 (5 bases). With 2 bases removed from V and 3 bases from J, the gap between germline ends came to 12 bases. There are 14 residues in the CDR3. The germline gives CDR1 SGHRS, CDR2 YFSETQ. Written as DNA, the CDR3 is TGCGCCAGCAGCTTTTCCCCCCAGGGCTACGAGCAGTACTTC. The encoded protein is CASSFSPQGYEQYF.

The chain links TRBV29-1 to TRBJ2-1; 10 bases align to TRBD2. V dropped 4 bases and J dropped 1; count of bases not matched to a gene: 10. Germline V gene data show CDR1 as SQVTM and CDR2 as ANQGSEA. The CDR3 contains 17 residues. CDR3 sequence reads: CSVASWGGLASYNEQFF. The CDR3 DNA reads TGCAGCGTTGCTTCATGGGGGGGACTAGCGTCCTACAATGAGCAGTTCTTC.

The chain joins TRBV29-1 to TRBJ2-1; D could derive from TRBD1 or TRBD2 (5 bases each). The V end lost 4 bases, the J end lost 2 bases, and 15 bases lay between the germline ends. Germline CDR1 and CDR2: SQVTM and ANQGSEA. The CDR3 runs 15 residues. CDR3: CSVGRGVIPYNEQFF. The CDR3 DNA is TGCAGCGTTGGTAGGGGAGTCATCCCCTACAATGAGCAGTTCTTC.

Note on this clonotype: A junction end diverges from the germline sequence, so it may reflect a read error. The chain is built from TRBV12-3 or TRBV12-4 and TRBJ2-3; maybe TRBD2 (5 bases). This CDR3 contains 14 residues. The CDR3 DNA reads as TGTGCCAGCAGCGTTCTAGGAGGCACAGATATGCAGTATTTT. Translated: CASSVLGGTDMQYF.

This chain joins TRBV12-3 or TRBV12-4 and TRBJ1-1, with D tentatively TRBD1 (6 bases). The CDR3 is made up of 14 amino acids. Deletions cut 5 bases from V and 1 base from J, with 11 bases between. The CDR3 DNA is TGTGCCAGCAGTAGCTCGGGACAGAACACTGAAGCTTTCTTT. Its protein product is CASSSSGQNTEAFF.

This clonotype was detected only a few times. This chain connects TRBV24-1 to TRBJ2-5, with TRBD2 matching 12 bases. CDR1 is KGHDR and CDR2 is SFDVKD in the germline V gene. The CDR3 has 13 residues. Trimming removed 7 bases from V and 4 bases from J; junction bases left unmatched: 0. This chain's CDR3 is CATRGLAGETQYF. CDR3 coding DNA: TGTGCCACCAGGGGACTAGCGGGAGAGACCCAGTACTTC.

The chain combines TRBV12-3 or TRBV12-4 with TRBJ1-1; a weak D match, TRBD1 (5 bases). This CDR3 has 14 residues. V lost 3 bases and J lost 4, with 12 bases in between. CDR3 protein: CASSLRGVSTEAFF. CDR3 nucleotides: TGTGCCAGCAGTTTGAGAGGGGTGAGCACTGAAGCTTTCTTT.

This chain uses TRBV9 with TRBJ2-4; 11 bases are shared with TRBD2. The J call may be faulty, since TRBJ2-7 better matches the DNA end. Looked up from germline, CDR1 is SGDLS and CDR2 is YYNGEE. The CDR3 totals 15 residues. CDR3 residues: CASSVGTSGGDEQYF. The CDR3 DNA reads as TGTGCCAGCAGCGTAGGTACTAGCGGGGGTGACGAGCAGTACTTC.

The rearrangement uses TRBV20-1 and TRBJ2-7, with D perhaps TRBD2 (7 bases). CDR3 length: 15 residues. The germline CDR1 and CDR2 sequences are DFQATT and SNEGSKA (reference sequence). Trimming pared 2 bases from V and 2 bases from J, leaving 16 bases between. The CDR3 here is CSARRPGGETYEQYF. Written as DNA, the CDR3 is TGCAGTGCTAGACGCCCGGGGGGCGAAACCTACGAGCAGTACTTC.

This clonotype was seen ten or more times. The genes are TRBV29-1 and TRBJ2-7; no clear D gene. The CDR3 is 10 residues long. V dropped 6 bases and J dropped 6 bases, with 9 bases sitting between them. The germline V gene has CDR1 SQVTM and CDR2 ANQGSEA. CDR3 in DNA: TGCAGCGTCAAGAGTACCGAGCAGTACTTC. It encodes CSVKSTEQYF.

CDR3 residues: CSVEDAEGGEYYVNEQFF. In DNA form, the CDR3 reads TGCAGCGTTGAAGACGCTGAAGGAGGCGAATACTATGTCAATGAGCAGTTCTTC. The chain employs TRBV29-1 and TRBJ2-1, with a tentative D call TRBD2 (5 bases). Germline V CDR1 and CDR2: SQVTM, ANQGSEA. There are 18 residues in the CDR3. The ends were cut back, 0 bases at V and 6 bases at J, with 24 bases in the middle.

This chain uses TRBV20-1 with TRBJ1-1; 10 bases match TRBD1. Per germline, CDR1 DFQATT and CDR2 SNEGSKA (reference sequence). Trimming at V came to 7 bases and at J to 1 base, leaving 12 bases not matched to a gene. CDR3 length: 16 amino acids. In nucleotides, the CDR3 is TGCAGTGTTATTAGGACAGGGGGGTTGACGAACACTGAAGCTTTCTTT. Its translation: CSVIRTGGLTNTEAFF.

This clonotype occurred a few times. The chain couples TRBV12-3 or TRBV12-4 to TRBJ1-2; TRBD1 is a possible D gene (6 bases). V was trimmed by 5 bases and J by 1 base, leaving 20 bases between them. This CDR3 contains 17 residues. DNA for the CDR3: TGTGCCAGCAGTGAAACCGGGACACCCCTCCTTAACTATGGCTACACCTTC. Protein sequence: CASSETGTPLLNYGYTF.